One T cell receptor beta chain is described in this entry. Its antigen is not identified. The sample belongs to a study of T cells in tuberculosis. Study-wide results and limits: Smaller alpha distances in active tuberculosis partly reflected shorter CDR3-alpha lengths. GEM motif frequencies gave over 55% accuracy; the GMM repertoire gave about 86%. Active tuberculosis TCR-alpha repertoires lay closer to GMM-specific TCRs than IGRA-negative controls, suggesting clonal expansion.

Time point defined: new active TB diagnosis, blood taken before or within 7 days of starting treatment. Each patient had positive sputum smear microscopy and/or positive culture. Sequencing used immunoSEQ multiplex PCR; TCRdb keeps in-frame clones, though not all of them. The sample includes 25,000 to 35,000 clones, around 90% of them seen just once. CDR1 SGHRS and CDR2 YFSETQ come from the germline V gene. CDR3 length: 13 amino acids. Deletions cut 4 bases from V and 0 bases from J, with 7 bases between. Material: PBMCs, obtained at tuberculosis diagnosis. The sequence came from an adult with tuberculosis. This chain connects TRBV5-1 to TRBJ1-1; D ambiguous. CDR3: CASSLLMNTEAFF. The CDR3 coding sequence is TGCGCCAGCAGCCTCCTAATGAACACTGAAGCTTTCTTT.